This T cell receptor (beta chain) was observed in a study of response to subunit inactivated influenza vaccine. TCRdb re-analysed the RT-PCR reads in MiXCR, keeping a single row per CDR3 protein. The sample shows hundreds of thousands of distinct CDR3 sequences, roughly 18% of them seen only once. This clonotype was counted between two and nine times. The material sequenced was PBMCs from blood, taken roughly 5 days after vaccination. The sequence was collected from a man aged 50 to 59 who received an inactivated influenza vaccine.

CDR3 nucleotide sequence: TGTGCCAGCAGCTTAGGAGCCACGGGGGGCTCTGAAAAACTGTTTTTT. Translation: CASSLGATGGSEKLFF. The rearrangement links TRBV7-6 to TRBJ1-4, with a tentative D call TRBD1 (6 bases). The V gene lost 1 base and the J gene lost 7 bases, with 16 bases spanning the gap. In germline, CDR1 is SGHVS, CDR2 FNYEAQ. This CDR3 contains 16 residues.